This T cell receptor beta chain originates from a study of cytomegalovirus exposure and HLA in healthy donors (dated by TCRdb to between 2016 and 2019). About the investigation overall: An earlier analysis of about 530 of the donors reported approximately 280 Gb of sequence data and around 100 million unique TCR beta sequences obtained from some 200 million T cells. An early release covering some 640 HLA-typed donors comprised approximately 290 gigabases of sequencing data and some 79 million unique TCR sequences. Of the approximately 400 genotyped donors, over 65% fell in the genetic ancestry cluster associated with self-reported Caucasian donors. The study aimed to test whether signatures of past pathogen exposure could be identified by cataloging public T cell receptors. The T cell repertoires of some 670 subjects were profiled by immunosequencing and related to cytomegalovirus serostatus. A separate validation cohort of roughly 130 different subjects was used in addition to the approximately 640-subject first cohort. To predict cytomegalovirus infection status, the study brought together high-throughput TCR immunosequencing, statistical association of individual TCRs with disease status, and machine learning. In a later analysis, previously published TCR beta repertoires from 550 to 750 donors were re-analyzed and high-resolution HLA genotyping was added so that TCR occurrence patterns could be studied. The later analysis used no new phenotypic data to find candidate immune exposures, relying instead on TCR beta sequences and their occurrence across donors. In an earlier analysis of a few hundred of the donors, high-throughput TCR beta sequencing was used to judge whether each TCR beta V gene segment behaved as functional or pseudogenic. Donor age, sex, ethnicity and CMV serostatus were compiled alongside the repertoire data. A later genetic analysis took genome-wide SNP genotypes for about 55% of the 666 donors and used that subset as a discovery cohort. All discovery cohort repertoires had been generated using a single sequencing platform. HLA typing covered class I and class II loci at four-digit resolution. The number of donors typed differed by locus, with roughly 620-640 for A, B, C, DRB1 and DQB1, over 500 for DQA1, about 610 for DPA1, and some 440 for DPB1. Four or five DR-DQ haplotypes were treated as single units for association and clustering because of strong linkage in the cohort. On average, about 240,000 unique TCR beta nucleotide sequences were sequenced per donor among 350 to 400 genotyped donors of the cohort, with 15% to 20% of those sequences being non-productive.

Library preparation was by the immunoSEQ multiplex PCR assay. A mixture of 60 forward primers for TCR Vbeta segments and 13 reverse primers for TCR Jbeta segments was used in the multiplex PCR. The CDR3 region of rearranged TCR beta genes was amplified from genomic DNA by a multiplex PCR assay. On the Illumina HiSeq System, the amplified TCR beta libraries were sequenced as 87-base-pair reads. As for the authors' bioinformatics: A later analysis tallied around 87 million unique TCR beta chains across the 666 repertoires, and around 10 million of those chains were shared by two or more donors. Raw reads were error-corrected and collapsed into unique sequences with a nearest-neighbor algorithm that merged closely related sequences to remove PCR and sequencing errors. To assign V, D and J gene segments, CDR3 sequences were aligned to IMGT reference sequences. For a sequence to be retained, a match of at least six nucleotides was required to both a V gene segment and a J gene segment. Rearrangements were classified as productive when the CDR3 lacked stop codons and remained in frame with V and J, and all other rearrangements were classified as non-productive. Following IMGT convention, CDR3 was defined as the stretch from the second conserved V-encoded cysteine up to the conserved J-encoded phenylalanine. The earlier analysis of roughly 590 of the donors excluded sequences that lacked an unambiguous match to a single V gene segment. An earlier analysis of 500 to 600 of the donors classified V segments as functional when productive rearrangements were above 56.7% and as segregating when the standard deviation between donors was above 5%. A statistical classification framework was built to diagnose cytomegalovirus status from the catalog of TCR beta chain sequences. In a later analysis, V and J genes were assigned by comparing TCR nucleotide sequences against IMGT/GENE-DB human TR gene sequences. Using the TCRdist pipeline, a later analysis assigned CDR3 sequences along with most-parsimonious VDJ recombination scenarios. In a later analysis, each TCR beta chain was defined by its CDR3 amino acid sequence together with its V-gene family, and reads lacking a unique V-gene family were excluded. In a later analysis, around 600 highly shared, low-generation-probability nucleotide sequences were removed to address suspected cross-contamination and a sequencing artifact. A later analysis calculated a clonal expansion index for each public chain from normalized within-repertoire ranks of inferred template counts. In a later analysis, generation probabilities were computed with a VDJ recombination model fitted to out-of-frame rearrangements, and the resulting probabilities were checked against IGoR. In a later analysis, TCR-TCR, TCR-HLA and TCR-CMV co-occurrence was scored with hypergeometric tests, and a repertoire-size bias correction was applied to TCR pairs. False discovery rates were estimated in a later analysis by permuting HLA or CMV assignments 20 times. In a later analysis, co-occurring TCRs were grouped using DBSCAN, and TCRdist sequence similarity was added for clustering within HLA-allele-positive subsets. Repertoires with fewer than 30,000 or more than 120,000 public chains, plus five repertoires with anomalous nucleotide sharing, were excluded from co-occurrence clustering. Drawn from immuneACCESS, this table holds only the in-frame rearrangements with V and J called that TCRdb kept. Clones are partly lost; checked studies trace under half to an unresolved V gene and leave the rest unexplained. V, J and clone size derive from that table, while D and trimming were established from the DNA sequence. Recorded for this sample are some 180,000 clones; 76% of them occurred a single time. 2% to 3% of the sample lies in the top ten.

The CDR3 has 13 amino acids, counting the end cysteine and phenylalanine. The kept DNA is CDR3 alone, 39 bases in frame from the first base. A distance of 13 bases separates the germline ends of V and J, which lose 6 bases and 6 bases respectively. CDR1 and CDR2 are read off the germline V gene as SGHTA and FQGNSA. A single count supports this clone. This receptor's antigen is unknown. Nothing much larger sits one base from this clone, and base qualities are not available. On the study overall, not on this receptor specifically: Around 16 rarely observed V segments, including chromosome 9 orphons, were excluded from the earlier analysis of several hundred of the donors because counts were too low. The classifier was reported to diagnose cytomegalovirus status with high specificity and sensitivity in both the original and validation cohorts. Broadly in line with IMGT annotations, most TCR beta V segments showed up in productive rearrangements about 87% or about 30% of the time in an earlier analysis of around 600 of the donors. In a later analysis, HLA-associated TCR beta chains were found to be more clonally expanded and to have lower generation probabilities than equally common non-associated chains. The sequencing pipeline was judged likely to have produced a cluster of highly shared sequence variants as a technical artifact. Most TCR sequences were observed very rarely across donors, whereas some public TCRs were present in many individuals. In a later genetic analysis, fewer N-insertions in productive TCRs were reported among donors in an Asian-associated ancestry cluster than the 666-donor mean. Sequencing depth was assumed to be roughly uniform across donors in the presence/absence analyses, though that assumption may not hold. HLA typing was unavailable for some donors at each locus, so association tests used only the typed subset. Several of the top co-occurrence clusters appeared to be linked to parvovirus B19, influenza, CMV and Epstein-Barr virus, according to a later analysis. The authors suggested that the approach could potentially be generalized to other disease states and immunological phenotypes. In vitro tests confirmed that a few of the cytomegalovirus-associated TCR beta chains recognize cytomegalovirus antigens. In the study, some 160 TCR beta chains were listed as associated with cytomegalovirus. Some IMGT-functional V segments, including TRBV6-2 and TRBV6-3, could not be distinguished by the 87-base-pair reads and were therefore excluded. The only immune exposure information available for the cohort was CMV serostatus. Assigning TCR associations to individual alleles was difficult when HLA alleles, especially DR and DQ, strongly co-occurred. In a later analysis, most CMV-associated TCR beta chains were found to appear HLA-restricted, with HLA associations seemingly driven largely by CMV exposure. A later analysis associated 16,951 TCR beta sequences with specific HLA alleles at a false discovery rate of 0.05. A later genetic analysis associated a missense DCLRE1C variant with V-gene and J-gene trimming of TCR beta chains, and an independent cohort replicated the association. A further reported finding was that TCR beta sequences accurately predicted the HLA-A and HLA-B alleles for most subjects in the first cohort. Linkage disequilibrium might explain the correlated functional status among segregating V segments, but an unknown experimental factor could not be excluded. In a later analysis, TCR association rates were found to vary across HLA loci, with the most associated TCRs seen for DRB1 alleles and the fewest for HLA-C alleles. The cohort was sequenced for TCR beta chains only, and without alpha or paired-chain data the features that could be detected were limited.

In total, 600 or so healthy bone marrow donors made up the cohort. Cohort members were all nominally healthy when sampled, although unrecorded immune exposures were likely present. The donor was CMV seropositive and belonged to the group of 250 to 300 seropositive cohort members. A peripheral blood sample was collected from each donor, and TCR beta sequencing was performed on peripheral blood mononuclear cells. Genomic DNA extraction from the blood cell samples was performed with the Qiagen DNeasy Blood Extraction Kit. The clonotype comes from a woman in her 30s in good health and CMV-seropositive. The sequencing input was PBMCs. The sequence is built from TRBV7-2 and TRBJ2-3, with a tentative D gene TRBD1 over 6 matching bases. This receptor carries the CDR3 CASSYWGPDTQYF. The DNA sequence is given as TGTGCCAGCAGTTACTGGGGGCCGGATACGCAGTATTTT. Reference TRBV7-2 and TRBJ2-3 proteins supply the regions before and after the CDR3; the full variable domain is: GAGVSQSPSNKVTEKGKDVELRCDPISGHTALYWYRQSLGQGLEFLIYFQGNSAPDKSGLPSDRFSAERTGGSVSTLTIQRTQQEDSAVYLCASSYWGPDTQYFGPGTRLTVL.